This record concerns one TCR beta chain sequence. This entry comes from a study of blood T cell repertoires in COVID-19. Whole-study context: Italy, Spain and the United States were the sources of the convalescent and acute COVID-19 samples.

Sequencing used immunoSEQ multiplex PCR; TCRdb keeps in-frame clones, though not all of them. The repertoire holds 80,000 to 95,000 clones, with roughly 80% as singletons. The germline gives CDR1 MDHEN, CDR2 SYDVKM. This CDR3 comprises 14 residues. Trimming took 3 bases from V and 2 from J; bases not matched to a gene: 2. The rearrangement joins TRBV28 to TRBJ2-7; TRBD1 aligns across 9 bases. The sequenced sample was peripheral blood. The TCR comes from a man older than 75 with active or convalescent COVID-19. CDR3 protein: CASSFGDRAYEQYF. The CDR3 nucleotides are TGTGCCAGCAGTTTTGGGGACAGGGCCTACGAGCAGTACTTC.